This T cell receptor beta chain was documented in a study of CXCR3-negative and CXCR3-positive naive CD8 T cells. Broader study findings: With CXCR3 expression partially decreased after cryopreservation, most assays relied on fresh PBMCs. For CXCR3-positive naive cells, TRB CDR3s were more hydrophobic than those of CXCR3-negative naive cells. Both naive subsets had comparably high diversity; memory CD8+ cells much lower.

Comment on this clonotype: Its antigen remains unknown.

Investigators sorted each CD8+ T cell subset in triplicate, taking hundreds of thousands of cells each time. Naivety in CD8+ T cells corresponded to a CD45RO-CCR7+CD27+CD95- phenotype. The TRB libraries of cDNA were built by UMI-labeled 5' RACE. Using the 5' RACE reads, TCRdb records one entry per CDR3 protein without DNA. This table lists some 47,000 distinct CDR3 sequences. The sequenced sample was naive CXCR3+ CD8+ T cells from blood. Subset specified: CD45RO-CCR7+CD27+CD95- naive CD8+ T cells expressing CXCR3 (TNR3+). The receptor was isolated from a human donor in good health. Some clones in this sample may be carry-over from other donors' samples.

Here the CDR3 reads CSARMLAGEDEQFF. The chain is built from TRBV20-1 and TRBJ2-1; checking the TCRdb D call of TRBD2 is not possible without DNA. Per the germline V gene, CDR1 is DFQATT and CDR2 is SNEGSKA (reference sequence). The CDR3 has 14 amino acids.